One and the same sample provided the 17 T cell receptor beta chains below, sequenced in a study of long-term antiretroviral therapy in people with HIV. They ran version v3.0 of the immunoSEQ assay at survey level. Some clones are missing from TCRdb's copy, which holds only in-frame ones; the method was immunoSEQ multiplex PCR. The sample lists 30,000 to 40,000 clones; under 85% were seen once. The specimen was unsorted PBMCs, collected 3 years after starting antiretroviral therapy. These receptors were taken from a man aged 45-65 years with HIV.

The J gene is TRBJ2-7, the V gene TRBV7-2; 14 positions agree with TRBD2. CDR1 SGHTA and CDR2 FQGNSA come from the germline V gene. V was pared by 1 base and J by 7 bases, with 6 bases of the junction left unmatched. The CDR3 is 16 residues long. CDR3 sequence (DNA): TGTGCCAGCAGCTTAGGACGACTAGCGGGAGGGGGGGAGCAGTACTTC. Translating gives CASSLGRLAGGGEQYF.

This sequence joins TRBV7-2 and TRBJ2-3; 7 bases match TRBD1. The germline V gene has CDR1 SGHTA and CDR2 FQGNSA. Losses at the gene ends were 5 bases for V and 6 bases for J; bases not matched to a gene: 8. CDR3 size: 14 residues. This chain's CDR3 is CASSLRQGSDTQYF. In nucleotides, the CDR3 is TGTGCCAGCAGCCTAAGACAGGGATCTGATACGCAGTATTTT.

The V and J genes are TRBV5-6 and TRBJ1-2; 8 bases are shared with TRBD1. V lost 5 bases, J lost 5 bases, and 8 bases stayed unmatched. The V gene's germline CDR1 is SGHDT and CDR2 YYEEEE. The CDR3 loop spans 14 amino acids. In DNA, the CDR3 is TGTGCCAGCAGACCGCAGGGGGCTCGGTATGGCTACACCTTC. This encodes CASRPQGARYGYTF.

The chain carries TRBV4-3 and TRBJ1-1, with D perhaps TRBD1 (5 bases). Between the trimmed V and J ends, which lost 1 base and 4 bases, there was a span of 10 bases. This CDR3 is built from 14 residues. CDR1 and CDR2 from the germline V gene are LGHNA and YSLEER. Here the CDR3 reads CASSQGRGPTEAFF. The DNA of the CDR3 is TGCGCCAGCAGCCAAGGAAGGGGCCCCACTGAAGCTTTCTTT.

The chain recombines TRBV9 with TRBJ1-5, with a weak D call TRBD1 (6 bases). The CDR3 is 15 residues long. The V and J ends lost 0 bases and 7 bases respectively, with 14 bases between them. Per germline, CDR1 SGDLS and CDR2 YYNGEE. CDR3 sequence reads: CASSVGPRGDQPQHF. In DNA, the CDR3 is TGTGCCAGCAGCGTAGGGCCCAGGGGAGACCAGCCCCAGCATTTT.

CDR3 loop: CASSVGPATNEKLFF. The CDR3 coding sequence is TGTGCCAGCAGTGTTGGCCCCGCAACTAATGAAAAACTGTTTTTT. The chain recombines TRBV7-2 with TRBJ1-4; D gene uncertain. CDR3 length: 15 amino acids. Between the trimmed V and J ends, which lost 6 bases and 0 bases, there was a span of 11 bases. Germline CDR1 reads SGHTA; CDR2 reads FQGNSA.

In this sample, this clone turned up a few times. The genes are TRBV7-6 and TRBJ1-2; TRBD1 might be the D (6 bases). The CDR3 sequence is 12 residues long. Per the germline V gene, CDR1 is SGHVS and CDR2 is FNYEAQ. V gave up 4 bases and J gave up 4 bases, with 7 bases separating them. The CDR3 is CASSSDSYGYTF. Here the CDR3 DNA reads TGTGCCAGCAGCTCGGACAGCTATGGCTACACCTTC.

This clone was detected only once. This chain connects TRBV5-1 to TRBJ1-4; D remains unclear. This CDR3 contains 14 residues. Germline CDR1 reads SGHRS; CDR2 reads YFSETQ. V was shortened by 0 bases and J by 8 bases, with 11 bases between the two germline ends. This CDR3 reads CASSLGRSGEKLFF. CDR3 nucleotides: TGCGCCAGCAGCTTGGGTCGGAGTGGGGAAAAACTGTTTTTT.

This clone has a handful of counts. V is TRBV7-9 and J is TRBJ2-3; TRBD2 matches 7 bases. The J segment lost 3 bases and the V segment lost 0 bases, leaving 0 bases of the junction unmatched. The germline V gene has CDR1 SEHNR and CDR2 FQNEAQ (reference sequence). The CDR3 runs 14 residues. The CDR3 bases are TGTGCCAGCAGCTTAGCCGGGAGGACAGATACGCAGTATTTT. Protein: CASSLAGRTDTQYF. Together with reference TRBV7-9 and TRBJ2-3, the CDR3 gives the full variable domain: DTGVSQNPRHKITKRGQNVTFRCDPISEHNRLYWYRQTLGQGPEFLTYFQNEAQLEKSRLLSDRFSAERPKGSFSTLEIQRTEQGDSAMYLCASSLAGRTDTQYFGPGTRLTVL.

The chain recombines TRBV7-2 with TRBJ2-4, with TRBD2 as a possible D gene (5 bases). Germline loops: CDR1 SGHTA, CDR2 FQGNSA. The V gene lost 5 bases and the J gene lost 5 bases, with 22 bases spanning the gap. The CDR3 is 17 amino acids. The CDR3 DNA is TGTGCCAGCAGCCTACGTGGCCCGGTCACGAGGGAAAACATTCAGTACTTC. Amino acid sequence: CASSLRGPVTRENIQYF.

This chain links TRBV4-3 with TRBJ2-2; TRBD2 matches 11 bases. Per germline, CDR1 LGHNA and CDR2 YSLEER. This CDR3 contains 19 residues. V was pared by 0 bases and J by 0 bases, with 6 bases of the junction left unmatched. In DNA, the CDR3 is TGCGCCAGCAGCCAAGAAATATTAGCGGGAGGGTCGAACACCGGGGAGCTGTTTTTT. Its protein is CASSQEILAGGSNTGELFF.

J is TRBJ2-1 and V is TRBV7-2, with a weak D call TRBD2 (5 bases). V gave up 3 bases and J gave up 4 bases, with 10 bases separating them. Germline V gene lookup returns CDR1 SGHTA and CDR2 FQGNSA. The CDR3 contains 14 residues. The CDR3 DNA reads as TGTGCCAGCAGCTTTGGCCCGGGATACAATGAGCAGTTCTTC. Translated: CASSFGPGYNEQFF.

This chain connects TRBV19 to TRBJ2-1, with D tentatively TRBD1 or TRBD2 (5 bases each). Germline V gene lookup returns CDR1 LNHDA and CDR2 SQIVND (reference sequence). With 7 bases removed from V and 7 bases from J, the gap between germline ends came to 20 bases. This CDR3 spans 15 amino acids. CDR3 nucleotides: TGTGCCAGTACAAATACGGGGCATCAAGGGAATGAGCAGTTCTTC. This translates into CASTNTGHQGNEQFF.

J is TRBJ2-1 and V is TRBV18; D perhaps matches TRBD2 (6 bases). The germline V and J ends were trimmed by 2 bases and 7 bases, with 18 bases remaining between them. This CDR3 has 16 residues. Germline V CDR1 and CDR2: KGHSH, LQKENI. CDR3 DNA sequence: TGTGCCAGCTCACCAGGGATAGCGGCAAGGGAGAATGAGCAGTTCTTC. This sequence encodes CASSPGIAARENEQFF.

The chain carries TRBV18 and TRBJ1-1; D not certain. Trimming cost V 1 base and J 3 bases, with 6 bases left between them. CDR3 length equals 13 residues. The germline V gene encodes CDR1 KGHSH and CDR2 LQKENI. The CDR3 bases are TGTGCCAGCTCACCACTAGGTTACACTGAAGCTTTCTTT. As protein: CASSPLGYTEAFF. Full variable domain (remainder filled in from reference TRBV18 and TRBJ1-1): NAGVMQNPRHLVRRRGQEARLRCSPMKGHSHVYWYRQLPEEGLKFMVYLQKENIIDESGMPKERFSAEFPKEGPSILRIQQVVRGDSAAYFCASSPLGYTEAFFGQGTRLTVV.

This rearrangement joins TRBV28 to TRBJ2-3; D is undetermined. The CDR3 runs to 13 residues. Germline V CDR1 and CDR2: MDHEN, SYDVKM. V lost 2 bases to trimming and J lost 2 bases, with 5 bases between them. CDR3 nucleotide sequence: TGTGCCAGCAGTTTAGAATACACAGATACGCAGTATTTT. Translated: CASSLEYTDTQYF.

The chain links TRBV28 to TRBJ2-1, with D perhaps TRBD2 (7 bases). Trimming removed 6 bases from V and 11 bases from J, with 20 bases in between. The CDR3 length is 14 residues. Germline V gives CDR1 MDHEN, CDR2 SYDVKM. The CDR3 bases are TGTGCCAGCAGCTGGGGGGGGCCAGGCTTAAAGCAGTTCTTC. It translates to CASSWGGPGLKQFF.